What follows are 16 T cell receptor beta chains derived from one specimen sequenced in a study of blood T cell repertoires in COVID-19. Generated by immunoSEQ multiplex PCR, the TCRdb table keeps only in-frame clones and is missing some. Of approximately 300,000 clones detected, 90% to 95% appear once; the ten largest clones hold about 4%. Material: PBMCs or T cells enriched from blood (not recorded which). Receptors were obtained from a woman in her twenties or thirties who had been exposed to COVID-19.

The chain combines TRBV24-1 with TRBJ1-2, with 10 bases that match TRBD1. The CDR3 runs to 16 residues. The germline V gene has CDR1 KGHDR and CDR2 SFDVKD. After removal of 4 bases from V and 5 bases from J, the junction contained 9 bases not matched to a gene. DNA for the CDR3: TGTGCCACCAGTGACCCTTCGCGGGACAGGGGTTATGGCTACACCTTC. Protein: CATSDPSRDRGYGYTF.

The CDR3 DNA reads as TGTGCCAGCAGCCAAGAAGCAGCGGGGGGTAAGGTGTTTTTT. This encodes CASSQEAAGGKVFF. The chain links TRBV3-1 (or the pseudogene TRBV3-2) to TRBJ2-2, with 9 positions matching TRBD2. This CDR3 contains 14 residues. The trim removed 0 bases at V and 15 bases at J, leaving 8 bases unmatched. The germline CDR1 and CDR2 sequences are LGHDT and YNNKEL (reference sequence).

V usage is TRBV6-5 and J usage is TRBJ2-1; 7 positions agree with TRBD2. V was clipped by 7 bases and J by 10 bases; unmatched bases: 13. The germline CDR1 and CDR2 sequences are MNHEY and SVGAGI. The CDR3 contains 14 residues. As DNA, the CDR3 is TGTGCCAGCAATCCGGGGGGTTCAAGGGCGGAGCAGTTCTTC. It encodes CASNPGGSRAEQFF.

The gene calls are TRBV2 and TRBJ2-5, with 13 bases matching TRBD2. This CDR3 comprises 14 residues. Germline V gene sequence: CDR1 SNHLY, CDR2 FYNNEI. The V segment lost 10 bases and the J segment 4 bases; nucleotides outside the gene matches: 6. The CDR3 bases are TGTGCCACTGCACTAGCGGGGGGGGTAGAGACCCAGTACTTC. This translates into CATALAGGVETQYF. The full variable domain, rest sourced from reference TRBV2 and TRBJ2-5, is EPEVTQTPSHQVTQMGQEVILRCVPISNHLYFYWYRQILGQKVEFLVSFYNNEISEKSEIFDDQFSVERPDGSNFTLKIRSTKLEDSAMYFCATALAGGVETQYFGPGTRLLVL.

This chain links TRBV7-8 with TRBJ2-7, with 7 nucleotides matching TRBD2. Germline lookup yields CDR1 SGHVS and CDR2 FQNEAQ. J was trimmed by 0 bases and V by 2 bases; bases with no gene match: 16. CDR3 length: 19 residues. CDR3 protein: CASSLYRRGLTKSSYEQYF. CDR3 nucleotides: TGTGCCAGCAGCTTATATCGGCGGGGACTAACTAAGAGCTCCTACGAGCAGTACTTC. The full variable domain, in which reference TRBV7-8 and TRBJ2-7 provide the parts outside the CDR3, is GAGVSQSPRYKVAKRGQDVALRCDPISGHVSLFWYQQALGQGPEFLTYFQNEAQLDKSGLPSDRFFAERPEGSVSTLKIQRTQQEDSAVYLCASSLYRRGLTKSSYEQYFGPGTRLTVT.

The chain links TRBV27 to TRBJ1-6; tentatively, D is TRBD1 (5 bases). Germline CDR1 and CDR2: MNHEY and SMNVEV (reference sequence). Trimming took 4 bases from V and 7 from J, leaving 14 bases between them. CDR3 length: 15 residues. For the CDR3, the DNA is TGTGCCAGCAGTTCTGGCCTGGGGCCAAATTCACCCCTCCACTTT. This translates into CASSSGLGPNSPLHF.

The CDR3 region has the DNA TGTGCCAGCAGATTTACAGGGGGCAATGAGCAGTTCTTC. Residues: CASRFTGGNEQFF. J is TRBJ2-1 and V is TRBV6-5; 8 nucleotides line up with TRBD1. The CDR3 loop spans 13 amino acids. V was clipped by 6 bases and J by 6 bases; unmatched bases: 4. Germline V gene sequence: CDR1 MNHEY, CDR2 SVGAGI.

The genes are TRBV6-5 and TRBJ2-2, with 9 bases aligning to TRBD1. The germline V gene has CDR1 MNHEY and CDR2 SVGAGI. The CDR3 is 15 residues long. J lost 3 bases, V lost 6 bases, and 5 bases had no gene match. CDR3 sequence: CASRQGATYTGELFF. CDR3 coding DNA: TGTGCCAGCAGACAGGGGGCAACGTACACCGGGGAGCTGTTTTTT.

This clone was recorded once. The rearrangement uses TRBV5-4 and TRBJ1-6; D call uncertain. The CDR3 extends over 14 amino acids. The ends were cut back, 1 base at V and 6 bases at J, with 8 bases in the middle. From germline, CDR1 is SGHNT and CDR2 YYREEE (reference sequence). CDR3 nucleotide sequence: TGTGCCAGCAGCTTGAACAGCCTTAATTCACCCCTCCACTTT. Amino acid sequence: CASSLNSLNSPLHF. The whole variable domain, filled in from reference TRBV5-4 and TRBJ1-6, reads ETGVTQSPTHLIKTRGQQVTLRCSSQSGHNTVSWYQQALGQGPQFIFQYYREEENGRGNFPPRFSGLQFPNYSSELNVNALELDDSALYLCASSLNSLNSPLHFGNGTRLTVT.

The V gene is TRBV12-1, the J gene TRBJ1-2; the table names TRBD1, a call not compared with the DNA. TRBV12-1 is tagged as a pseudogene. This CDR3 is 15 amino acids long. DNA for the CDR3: TGTGCCAGCAGCTTTGCGAGACAGGGGGCCTATGGCTACACCTTC. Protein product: CASSFARQGAYGYTF.

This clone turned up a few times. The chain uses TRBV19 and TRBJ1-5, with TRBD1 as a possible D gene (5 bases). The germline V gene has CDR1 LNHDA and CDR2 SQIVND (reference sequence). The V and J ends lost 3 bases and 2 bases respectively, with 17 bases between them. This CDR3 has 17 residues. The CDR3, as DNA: TGTGCCAGTAGTATTGTCCCCACAGGCTTGGGCAATCAGCCCCAGCATTTT. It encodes CASSIVPTGLGNQPQHF.

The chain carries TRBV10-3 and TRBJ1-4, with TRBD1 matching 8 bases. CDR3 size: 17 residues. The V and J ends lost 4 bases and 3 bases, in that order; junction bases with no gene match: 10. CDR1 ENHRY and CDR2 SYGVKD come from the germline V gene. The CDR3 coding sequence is TGTGCCATCAGTGGCACCTGGCAGGGGGCTTCTAATGAAAAACTGTTTTTT. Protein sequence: CAISGTWQGASNEKLFF.

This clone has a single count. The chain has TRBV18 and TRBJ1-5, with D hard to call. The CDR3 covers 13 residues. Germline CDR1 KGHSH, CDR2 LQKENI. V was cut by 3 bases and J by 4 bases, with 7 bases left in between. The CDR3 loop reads CASSPERNQPQHF. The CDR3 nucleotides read TGTGCCAGCTCACCTGAGAGGAATCAGCCCCAGCATTTT.

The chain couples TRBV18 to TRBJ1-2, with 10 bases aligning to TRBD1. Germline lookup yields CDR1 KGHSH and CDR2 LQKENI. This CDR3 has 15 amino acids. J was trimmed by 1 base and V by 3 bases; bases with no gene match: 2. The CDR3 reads CASSPRDRGNYGYTF. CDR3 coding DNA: TGTGCCAGCTCACCCCGGGACAGGGGTAACTATGGCTACACCTTC. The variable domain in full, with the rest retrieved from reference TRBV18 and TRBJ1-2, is NAGVMQNPRHLVRRRGQEARLRCSPMKGHSHVYWYRQLPEEGLKFMVYLQKENIIDESGMPKERFSAEFPKEGPSILRIQQVVRGDSAAYFCASSPRDRGNYGYTFGSGTRLTVV.

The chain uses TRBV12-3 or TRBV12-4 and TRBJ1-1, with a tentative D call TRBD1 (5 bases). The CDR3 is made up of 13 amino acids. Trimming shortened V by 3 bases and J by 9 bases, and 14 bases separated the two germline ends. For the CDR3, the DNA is TGTGCCAGCAGTTTGAAGACGGGGGATAAAGCTTTCTTT. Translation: CASSLKTGDKAFF.

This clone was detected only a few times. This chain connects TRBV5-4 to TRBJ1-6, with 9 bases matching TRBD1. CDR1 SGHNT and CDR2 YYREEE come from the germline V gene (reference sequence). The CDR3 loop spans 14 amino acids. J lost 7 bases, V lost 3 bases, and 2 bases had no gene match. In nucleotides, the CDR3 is TGTGCCAGCAGCTGGGACAGGGCAAATTCACCCCTCCACTTT. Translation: CASSWDRANSPLHF. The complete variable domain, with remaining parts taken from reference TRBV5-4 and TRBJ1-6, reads ETGVTQSPTHLIKTRGQQVTLRCSSQSGHNTVSWYQQALGQGPQFIFQYYREEENGRGNFPPRFSGLQFPNYSSELNVNALELDDSALYLCASSWDRANSPLHFGNGTRLTVT.